The 14 T cell receptor beta chains presented below share a single source sample, sequenced in a study of blood T cell repertoires in COVID-19. Some clones are missing from TCRdb's copy, which holds only in-frame ones; the method was immunoSEQ multiplex PCR. The sample carries 25,000 to 35,000 clones, around 90% recorded once. Sequencing was carried out using peripheral blood. These receptors were obtained from a man in his fifties or sixties with active COVID-19.

This chain links TRBV25-1 with TRBJ2-7, with 8 positions matching TRBD1. There are 11 residues in the CDR3. Germline V gene sequence: CDR1 MGHDK, CDR2 SYGVNS. V shed 6 bases, J shed 5 bases, and the junction held 0 bases outside the gene matches. CDR3: CASRGQDEQYF. The CDR3 region has the DNA TGTGCCAGCAGGGGACAGGACGAGCAGTACTTC.

This clone was counted only a few times. The gene calls are TRBV5-4 and TRBJ1-3; 7 bases match TRBD1. Germline trimming cut 4 bases from V and 2 bases from J; bases unmatched to any gene: 6. CDR3 size: 15 residues. Germline V gives CDR1 SGHNT, CDR2 YYREEE (reference sequence). Here the CDR3 reads CASSAGTAPGNTIYF. CDR3 nucleotides: TGTGCCAGCAGCGCCGGGACAGCGCCTGGAAACACCATATATTTT. Full variable domain (outside the CDR3, taken from reference TRBV5-4 and TRBJ1-3): ETGVTQSPTHLIKTRGQQVTLRCSSQSGHNTVSWYQQALGQGPQFIFQYYREEENGRGNFPPRFSGLQFPNYSSELNVNALELDDSALYLCASSAGTAPGNTIYFGEGSWLTVV.

The rearrangement uses TRBV7-9 and TRBJ2-2; D gene ambiguous. Per germline, CDR1 SEHNR and CDR2 FQNEAQ (reference sequence). V was cut by 5 bases and J by 4 bases, with 11 bases left in between. The CDR3 has 14 residues. CDR3 protein: CASSPLPGTGELFF. In DNA form, the CDR3 reads TGTGCCAGCAGCCCACTACCGGGCACCGGGGAGCTGTTTTTT.

The CDR3 nucleotides are TGTGCCAGCAGCCAAGTACCGGGCACTGAAGCTTTCTTT. Its protein is CASSQVPGTEAFF. V gene TRBV3-1 (or the pseudogene TRBV3-2) combines with J gene TRBJ1-1; D is ambiguous. Germline V CDR1 and CDR2: LGHDT, YNNKEL (reference sequence). V was trimmed by 1 base and J by 4 bases, leaving 7 bases between them. There are 13 residues in the CDR3.

The rearrangement joins TRBV25-1 to TRBJ1-5, with unresolved D. The CDR3 runs 12 residues. V lost 4 bases to trimming and J lost 10 bases, with 11 bases between them. Germline V gives CDR1 MGHDK, CDR2 SYGVNS. The CDR3 coding sequence is TGTGCCAGCAGTGCCAGTGGGAGTCCCCAGCATTTT. It codes for CASSASGSPQHF.

The gene calls are TRBV6-5 and TRBJ2-3, with unresolved D. CDR1 and CDR2 (germline): MNHEY, SVGAGI. The CDR3 length is 14 residues. Trimming shortened V by 7 bases and J by 2 bases, and 13 bases separated the two germline ends. The CDR3 sequence is CASNASPTTDTQYF. DNA for the CDR3: TGTGCCAGCAATGCGAGTCCCACCACAGATACGCAGTATTTT.

This chain uses TRBV9 with TRBJ1-4; TRBD1 aligns across 8 bases. J was trimmed by 5 bases and V by 5 bases; bases with no gene match: 8. Germline CDR1 and CDR2: SGDLS and YYNGEE. The CDR3 is 15 amino acids. CDR3 region: CASRVGTGENEKLFF. CDR3 bases: TGTGCCAGCAGAGTTGGGACAGGCGAAAATGAAAAACTGTTTTTT.

This sequence joins TRBV11-2 and TRBJ1-2; D is possibly TRBD1 (5 bases). Germline loops: CDR1 SGHAT, CDR2 FQNNGV. The CDR3 runs 16 residues. V gave up 3 bases and J gave up 4 bases, with 18 bases separating them. The CDR3 spells CASSFRGGRVGYGYTF. The CDR3 nucleotides are TGTGCCAGCAGCTTTAGGGGTGGACGTGTGGGCTATGGCTACACCTTC.

V is TRBV5-1 and J is TRBJ2-5; D uncertain. This CDR3 is 13 amino acids long. Trimming took off 5 bases at V and 5 bases at J, with 13 bases between the two ends. Looked up from germline, CDR1 is SGHRS and CDR2 is YFSETQ. The CDR3 bases are TGCGCCAGCAGTACAGAGAAGATTGAGACCCAGTACTTC. Protein product: CASSTEKIETQYF. Together with reference TRBV5-1 and TRBJ2-5, the CDR3 gives the full variable domain: KAGVTQTPRYLIKTRGQQVTLSCSPISGHRSVSWYQQTPGQGLQFLFEYFSETQRNKGNFPGRFSGRQFSNSRSEMNVSTLELGDSALYLCASSTEKIETQYFGPGTRLLVL.

This chain uses TRBV5-1 with TRBJ1-1; D might be TRBD1 (6 bases). Looked up from germline, CDR1 is SGHRS and CDR2 is YFSETQ. CDR3 length: 14 residues. The V gene lost 0 bases and the J gene lost 5 bases, with 11 bases spanning the gap. The DNA for the CDR3 is TGCGCCAGCAGCTTGGGGGGTGGACAGACTGAAGCTTTCTTT. This codes for CASSLGGGQTEAFF.

V usage is TRBV28 and J usage is TRBJ2-2; D may be TRBD1 (6 bases). Trimming stripped 3 bases from V and 1 base from J, with 15 bases between. This CDR3 has 17 residues. Germline CDR1 MDHEN, CDR2 SYDVKM. CDR3 nucleotide sequence: TGTGCCAGCAGTTTTCATTTTCGGACAGTGAACACCGGGGAGCTGTTTTTT. This sequence encodes CASSFHFRTVNTGELFF.

In this sample, this clone turned up a few times. V gene TRBV4-1 combines with J gene TRBJ2-7; D is possibly TRBD2 (5 bases). CDR1 is MGHRA and CDR2 is YSYEKL in the germline V gene. The CDR3 totals 13 residues. The V end lost 1 base, the J end lost 6 bases, and 10 bases lay between the germline ends. For the CDR3, the DNA is TGCGCCAGCAGCCAAGTTAGAGGGCGCGAGCAGTACTTC. Its protein product is CASSQVRGREQYF.

This chain's CDR3 is CASNPSGVTGELFF. CDR3 nucleotides: TGTGCCAGCAATCCTAGCGGGGTTACCGGGGAGCTGTTTTTT. The chain couples TRBV2 to TRBJ2-2, with 9 nucleotides matching TRBD2. This CDR3 comprises 14 residues. The germline V gene has CDR1 SNHLY and CDR2 FYNNEI. V gave up 7 bases and J gave up 5 bases; unmatched junction bases: 5.

This rearrangement joins TRBV7-3 to TRBJ1-6; 8 bases match TRBD1. The CDR3 runs to 16 residues. From germline, CDR1 is SGHTA and CDR2 FQGTGA. With V trimmed by 4 bases and J by 10 bases, 12 bases remained unmatched. This chain's CDR3 is CASSSGDRPAGSPLHF. As DNA, the CDR3 is TGTGCCAGCAGCTCAGGGGACAGGCCGGCAGGGTCACCCCTCCACTTT.